These 21 T cell receptor beta chains were sequenced from one sample in a study of OX40 agonist ivuxolimab in advanced cancers. The library relied on the immunoSEQ multiplex PCR assay. Drawn from immuneACCESS, this table holds only the in-frame rearrangements with V and J called that TCRdb kept. Clones are partly lost; checked studies trace under half to an unresolved V gene and leave the rest unexplained. The sample table shows some 40,000 clones, and 85% to 95% are seen once. About 15% of the sample comes from the top ten. Sequencing was performed on CD4+ or CD8+ T cells sorted from blood, taken in a trial of the OX40 agonist ivuxolimab. The receptor set was obtained from an adult with an advanced solid tumor such as melanoma, head and neck, liver or kidney cancer.

This clone has a handful of counts. V gene TRBV10-3 combines with J gene TRBJ2-7; D is possibly TRBD1 (6 bases). Germline V lookup: CDR1 ENHRY, CDR2 SYGVKD. Trimming removed 6 bases at V and 6 bases at J, with 12 bases between. The CDR3 extends over 12 amino acids. The CDR3 DNA is TGTGCCATCAGCTATGACAGGCTCGAGCAGTACTTC. Encoded protein: CAISYDRLEQYF.

V and J are TRBV15 and TRBJ2-1; tentatively, D is TRBD2 (6 bases). Trimming stripped 2 bases from V and 5 bases from J, with 10 bases between. This CDR3 has 14 amino acids. The germline V gene has CDR1 LNHNV and CDR2 YYDKDF (reference sequence). The CDR3 region has the DNA TGTGCCACCAGCAGACCGGGACTTCACAATGAGCAGTTCTTC. Its protein is CATSRPGLHNEQFF.

The chain combines TRBV7-2 with TRBJ2-1; the match to TRBD2 covers 10 bases. The CDR3 consists of 16 residues. V was pared by 6 bases and J by 0 bases, with 5 bases of the junction left unmatched. CDR1 and CDR2 from the germline V gene are SGHTA and FQGNSA. CDR3 sequence: CASSHSGRSSYNEQFF. The CDR3 DNA follows: TGTGCCAGCAGTCATAGCGGGAGGAGCTCCTACAATGAGCAGTTCTTC.

The CDR3 here is CASSLTGGGAGELFF. CDR3 coding DNA: TGTGCCAGCAGCTTAACGGGAGGAGGGGCCGGGGAGCTGTTTTTT. This chain links TRBV7-2 with TRBJ2-2; 7 positions agree with TRBD2. Germline V lookup: CDR1 SGHTA, CDR2 FQGNSA. The J segment lost 6 bases and the V segment lost 2 bases, leaving 6 bases of the junction unmatched. The CDR3 totals 15 residues. Full variable domain (rest looked up from reference TRBV7-2 and TRBJ2-2): GAGVSQSPSNKVTEKGKDVELRCDPISGHTALYWYRQSLGQGLEFLIYFQGNSAPDKSGLPSDRFSAERTGGSVSTLTIQRTQQEDSAVYLCASSLTGGGAGELFFGEGSRLTVL.

The chain employs TRBV11-2 and TRBJ2-7, with 9 bases matching TRBD2. Germline assignment: CDR1 SGHAT and CDR2 FQNNGV. V shed 4 bases, J shed 1 base, and the junction held 11 bases outside the gene matches. The CDR3 has 17 amino acids. The CDR3 DNA reads TGTGCCAGCAGCTCCCCTACTAGCGGGCCCCAATCCTACGAGCAGTACTTC. This codes for CASSSPTSGPQSYEQYF.

V usage is TRBV20-1 and J usage is TRBJ1-1; D is unresolved. This CDR3 is 11 amino acids long. CDR1 is DFQATT and CDR2 is SNEGSKA in the germline V gene (reference sequence). Trimming removed 1 base at V and 7 bases at J, with 7 bases between. The CDR3 loop is CSARADGEAFF. The CDR3 DNA is TGCAGTGCTAGAGCTGACGGTGAAGCTTTCTTT.

V usage is TRBV6-5 and J usage is TRBJ2-2; D could derive from TRBD1 or TRBD2 (6 bases each). V lost 0 bases to trimming and J lost 8 bases, with 16 bases between them. This CDR3 region has 16 residues. CDR1 is MNHEY, CDR2 SVGAGI, per germline. The CDR3 DNA is TGTGCCAGCAGTTACTCGATCGGGGGCGCGGGTGGGGAGCTGTTTTTT. It is translated as CASSYSIGGAGGELFF.

This clone was recorded once. The chain is built from TRBV13 and TRBJ2-3; 10 nucleotides align to TRBD1. This CDR3 contains 18 residues. Germline loops: CDR1 PRHDT, CDR2 FYEKMQ (reference sequence). The V segment lost 5 bases and the J segment 2 bases; nucleotides outside the gene matches: 13. The CDR3 protein is CASSQTGTGVPPTDTQYF. The CDR3 DNA is TGTGCCAGCAGCCAGACCGGGACAGGGGTCCCCCCCACAGATACGCAGTATTTT.

The chain combines TRBV5-1 with TRBJ2-5; D perhaps matches TRBD1 (5 bases). The better agreement between TRBJ2-7 and the DNA end casts doubt on the J call. Looked up from germline, CDR1 is SGHRS and CDR2 is YFSETQ. CDR3 length equals 14 residues. CDR3 DNA: TGCGCCAGCAGCTTGTCGCCAGGGCACTACGAGCAGTACTTC. Translating it yields CASSLSPGHYEQYF.

V gene TRBV5-5 combines with J gene TRBJ2-3, with 15 positions matching TRBD2. This CDR3 has 17 amino acids. Germline V gene lookup returns CDR1 SGHKS and CDR2 YYEKEE (reference sequence). Losses at the gene ends were 4 bases for V and 4 bases for J; bases not matched to a gene: 7. The CDR3 nucleotides are TGTGCCAGCAGCCCCGGGACTAGCGGGAGGTTTCCAGATACGCAGTATTTT. Its translation is CASSPGTSGRFPDTQYF. Combining the CDR3 with reference TRBV5-5 and TRBJ2-3 gives the whole variable domain DAGVTQSPTHLIKTRGQQVTLRCSPISGHKSVSWYQQVLGQGPQFIFQYYEKEERGRGNFPDRFSARQFPNYSSELNVNALLLGDSALYLCASSPGTSGRFPDTQYFGPGTRLTVL.

The genes are TRBV4-2 and TRBJ2-7; D is possibly TRBD1 or TRBD2 (5 bases each). Trimming pared 4 bases from V and 0 bases from J, leaving 13 bases between. This CDR3 region has 15 residues. From germline, CDR1 is LGHNA and CDR2 YNFKEQ. The CDR3 loop reads CASSRDDTDSYEQYF. The CDR3 DNA reads as TGTGCCAGCAGCCGGGACGACACTGACTCCTACGAGCAGTACTTC.

The V call is TRBV4-1, the J call TRBJ2-1; D remains unclear. Germline V gene sequence: CDR1 MGHRA, CDR2 YSYEKL. The V and J ends lost 4 bases and 6 bases respectively, with 10 bases between them. The CDR3 extends over 13 amino acids. CDR3 protein: CASSPSTGNEQFF. CDR3 DNA: TGCGCCAGCAGCCCATCGACCGGCAATGAGCAGTTCTTC.

This clone was detected once. V gene TRBV7-9 combines with J gene TRBJ2-5; 8 nucleotides match TRBD1. The CDR3 spans 17 residues. Germline CDR1 SEHNR, CDR2 FQNEAQ (reference sequence). Trimming removed 5 bases from V and 2 bases from J; junction bases left unmatched: 13. The chain's CDR3 is CASSPTPGTGLQETQYF. The CDR3 DNA follows: TGTGCCAGCAGCCCTACCCCCGGGACAGGACTACAAGAGACCCAGTACTTC. The whole variable domain, remainder taken from reference TRBV7-9 and TRBJ2-5, is DTGVSQNPRHKITKRGQNVTFRCDPISEHNRLYWYRQTLGQGPEFLTYFQNEAQLEKSRLLSDRFSAERPKGSFSTLEIQRTEQGDSAMYLCASSPTPGTGLQETQYFGPGTRLLVL.

The chain recombines TRBV7-9 with TRBJ2-1, with D hard to call. Per the germline V gene, CDR1 is SEHNR and CDR2 is FQNEAQ (reference sequence). V was pared by 1 base and J by 5 bases, with 9 bases between. CDR3 length: 14 residues. The CDR3 region is CASSLDQLNNEQFF. The CDR3, as DNA: TGTGCCAGCAGCTTAGACCAACTAAACAATGAGCAGTTCTTC.

This chain connects TRBV6-6 to TRBJ2-7, with TRBD1 identical over 8 bases. This CDR3 has 14 amino acids. V lost 4 bases to trimming and J lost 5 bases; unmatched junction nucleotides: 7. CDR1 MNHNY and CDR2 SVGAGI come from the germline V gene (reference sequence). CDR3 coding DNA: TGTGCCAGCAGTTTTTCGGGACAGGTCCACGAGCAGTACTTC. It yields the protein CASSFSGQVHEQYF.

V and J are TRBV5-8 and TRBJ2-1, with 11 bases matching TRBD2. V dropped 2 bases and J dropped 5; count of bases not matched to a gene: 3. This CDR3 contains 15 residues. The germline V gene has CDR1 SGHTS and CDR2 YDEGEE. CDR3 region: CASSFGLAGNNEQFF. CDR3 sequence (DNA): TGTGCCAGCAGCTTCGGACTAGCGGGTAACAATGAGCAGTTCTTC. Together with reference TRBV5-8 and TRBJ2-1, the CDR3 gives the full variable domain: EAGVTQSPTHLIKTRGQQATLRCSPISGHTSVYWYQQALGLGLQFLLWYDEGEERNRGNFPPRFSGRQFPNYSSELNVNALELEDSALYLCASSFGLAGNNEQFFGPGTRLTVL.

This clone came up a few times. The chain couples TRBV19 to TRBJ2-2; 9 nucleotides line up with TRBD2. Germline V gene lookup returns CDR1 LNHDA and CDR2 SQIVND (reference sequence). V lost 1 base to trimming and J lost 3 bases; unmatched junction nucleotides: 3. The CDR3 runs 16 residues. In nucleotides, the CDR3 is TGTGCCAGTAGTATAGGGCTAGCGGGGTACACCGGGGAGCTGTTTTTT. This translates into CASSIGLAGYTGELFF.

The chain joins TRBV19 to TRBJ1-2; 7 nucleotides agree with TRBD1. Germline values: CDR1 LNHDA, CDR2 SQIVND (reference sequence). The CDR3 runs 13 residues. The ends lost 4 bases at V and 9 bases at J; junction bases unmatched: 8. CDR3 DNA: TGTGCCAGTAGTACGGGGGACAGTGCGAGCTACACCTTC. This gives the protein CASSTGDSASYTF.

The chain is built from TRBV7-5 and TRBJ1-2. TRBV7-5 counts as a pseudogene. The CDR3 is made up of 13 amino acids. CDR3 nucleotide sequence: TGTGCCAGAGCGCGGTATCCGGTGACCGGCTACACCTTC. Encoded protein: CARARYPVTGYTF.

The rearrangement joins TRBV27 to TRBJ2-7; 9 nucleotides align to TRBD1. Per the germline V gene, CDR1 is MNHEY and CDR2 is SMNVEV (reference sequence). With V trimmed by 4 bases and J by 2 bases, 9 bases remained unmatched. CDR3 length: 16 residues. CDR3 nucleotide sequence: TGTGCCAGCAGTTCGAGCTCCGGGACAGGGCCCTACGAGCAGTACTTC. Translated, it gives CASSSSSGTGPYEQYF.

V gene TRBV21-1 combines with J gene TRBJ1-4; the table gives TRBD1 as D, unverified against the DNA. TRBV21-1 is listed as a pseudogene. The CDR3 contains 15 residues. CDR3 coding DNA: TGTGCCAGCAGCTATACGGGACAGGGAGATGAAAAACTGTTTTTT. The encoded protein is CASSYTGQGDEKLFF.